The 8 T cell receptor beta chains reported below all come from one sample, sequenced in a study of tumor and adjacent non-tumor tissue in lung cancer. TCRbeta libraries were built with three rounds of nested PCR, modified from ARM-PCR. TCRdb re-called the multiplex PCR reads through MiXCR, storing one row per CDR3 protein. Of around 86,000 distinct CDR3 sequences in the sample, just under 75% were seen once. The template was RNA from unsorted bulk tissue. The sample comprised lung tumor tissue. The receptors here all came from a woman aged 40-49 years with non-small cell lung cancer.

The chain carries TRBV6-6 and TRBJ2-5; D uncertain. CDR1 and CDR2 (germline): MNHNY, SVGAGI (reference sequence). V dropped 7 bases and J dropped 5 bases, with 11 bases sitting between them. This CDR3 has 12 amino acids. This CDR3 is CASTDVFETQYF. CDR3 bases: TGTGCCAGCACGGATGTTTTTGAGACCCAGTACTTC.

This clonotype was counted a few times. A much larger clonotype is one base distant, so this may be a read error. The chain uses TRBV10-2 and TRBJ2-7; no firm D call. V dropped 7 bases and J dropped 2 bases, with 12 bases sitting between them. The CDR3 sequence is 13 residues long. Germline loops: CDR1 WSHSY, CDR2 SAAADI. The CDR3 DNA sequence: TGCGCCAGCACTCATGAATCGACCTACGAGCAGTACTTC. It is translated as CASTHESTYEQYF.

The J gene is TRBJ2-7, the V gene TRBV11-2; D possibly corresponds to TRBD2 (6 bases). The V gene lost 4 bases and the J gene lost 3 bases, with 22 bases spanning the gap. From germline, CDR1 is SGHAT and CDR2 FQNNGV. This CDR3 comprises 17 residues. Written as DNA, the CDR3 is TGTGCCAGCAGCTCGTCCGGTCGGGTGGAGGGCGGCTACGAGCAGTACTTC. Translated, it gives CASSSSGRVEGGYEQYF.

Details on this clonotype: A much larger clone sits a single nucleotide away, making a read error possible. The chain joins TRBV20-1 to TRBJ2-3; TRBD2 matches at 10 bases. CDR1 DFQATT and CDR2 SNEGSKA come from the germline V gene (reference sequence). The CDR3 consists of 15 residues. The CDR3 here is CSATIAGGPTDAQYF. Written as DNA, the CDR3 is TGCAGTGCTACCATAGCGGGAGGCCCCACAGATGCGCAGTATTTT.

In regard to this clonotype: At one of its ends the junction is not consistent with the germline gene, which may arise from a read error. The J gene is TRBJ1-6, the V gene TRBV4-1; D gene unclear. The CDR3 is 16 residues long. CDR1 MGHRA and CDR2 YSYEKL come from the germline V gene. The CDR3 reads CASRQVGPSGNSHLNF. Here the CDR3 DNA reads TGCGCCAGCAGGCAAGTAGGTCCAAGTGGTAATTCACACCTCAACTTC.

A word on this clonotype: An end of the junction does not agree with germline; a read error may underlie this. V and J are TRBV11-2 and TRBJ2-4; D is possibly TRBD1 or TRBD2 (5 bases each). The germline V gene has CDR1 SGHAT and CDR2 FQNNGV. The CDR3 totals 16 residues. CDR3 sequence (DNA): TGTGCCACCAGCCCGGGGCGTGAGTTAGCCATAAACATTCAGTACTTC. It is translated as CATSPGRELAINIQYF.

In the case of this clonotype: The CDR3 does not close with the conserved phenylalanine or tryptophan, likely indicating a read error. This chain uses TRBV6-6 with TRBJ2-5, with TRBD1 as a possible D gene (5 bases). Germline-derived CDR1 and CDR2 are MNHNY and SVGAGI (reference sequence). The CDR3 runs 14 residues. CDR3 sequence (DNA): TGTGCCAGCAGTTACCGATACGGACAAGGGACCCAGTACCTC. It is translated as CASSYRYGQGTQYL.

V usage is TRBV14 and J usage is TRBJ1-1; D ambiguous. V shed 4 bases and J shed 10 bases, with 19 bases lying between them. There are 14 residues in the CDR3. Germline CDR1 reads SGHDN; CDR2 reads FVKESK. CDR3 nucleotides: TGTGCCAGCAGCCGCGCGGGCATGAACATTGGAGCTTTCTTT. Its protein is CASSRAGMNIGAFF.